The present entry profiles one T cell receptor (beta chain) with its context. The sample comes from a study of cytomegalovirus exposure and HLA in healthy donors. Study overall: The approximately 120 validation repertoires used the same platform as the 650 to 750 first-cohort repertoires, a later analysis reported.

Clones were sequenced by immunoSEQ multiplex PCR, and TCRdb holds only the in-frame ones, with some missing. The sample lists approximately 80,000 clones, 80% to 95% occurring once. J lost 8 bases, V lost 2 bases, and 9 bases had no gene match. Germline V CDR1 and CDR2: KGHSH, LQKENI. This CDR3 region has 16 residues. Sequenced sample: PBMCs. The receptor was derived from a woman in her twenties or thirties in good health and CMV-seronegative. The gene calls are TRBV18 and TRBJ1-2, with TRBD1 identical over 12 bases. CDR3 DNA: TGTGCCAGCTCACCAGGGACAGGGGGCGATTCGGGCGGCTACACCTTC. Residues: CASSPGTGGDSGGYTF. The whole variable domain, filled in from reference TRBV18 and TRBJ1-2, reads NAGVMQNPRHLVRRRGQEARLRCSPMKGHSHVYWYRQLPEEGLKFMVYLQKENIIDESGMPKERFSAEFPKEGPSILRIQQVVRGDSAAYFCASSPGTGGDSGGYTFGSGTRLTVV.